This T cell receptor (beta chain) appears in the sequencing data of a study of T-cell memory formation after mild COVID-19. Study conclusions and caveats: Confirmation of SARS-CoV-2 specificity was lacking for second-wave clones peaking day 37.

TCRdb re-analysed the 5' RACE reads in MiXCR, keeping a single row per CDR3 protein. The repertoire consists of 560,000 or so distinct CDR3 sequences, with 17% occurring once and the leading ten covering about 7.5%. CDR3 length equals 14 residues. V gave up 7 bases and J gave up 4 bases, with 14 bases separating them. The germline gives CDR1 SGHRS, CDR2 YFSETQ. In regard to this clonotype: The antigen remains undetermined.

What was sequenced was PBMCs or a T cell subset sorted from them (not recorded which). The chain has TRBV5-1 and TRBJ1-4, with D possibly being TRBD1 (5 bases). The source is an adult woman who had mild COVID-19 (a few samples of this study predate the infection). Cell type and time point are not known. The chain's CDR3 is CASRIGGFNEKLFF. The CDR3, as DNA: TGCGCCAGCCGCATCGGGGGGTTTAATGAAAAACTGTTTTTT.